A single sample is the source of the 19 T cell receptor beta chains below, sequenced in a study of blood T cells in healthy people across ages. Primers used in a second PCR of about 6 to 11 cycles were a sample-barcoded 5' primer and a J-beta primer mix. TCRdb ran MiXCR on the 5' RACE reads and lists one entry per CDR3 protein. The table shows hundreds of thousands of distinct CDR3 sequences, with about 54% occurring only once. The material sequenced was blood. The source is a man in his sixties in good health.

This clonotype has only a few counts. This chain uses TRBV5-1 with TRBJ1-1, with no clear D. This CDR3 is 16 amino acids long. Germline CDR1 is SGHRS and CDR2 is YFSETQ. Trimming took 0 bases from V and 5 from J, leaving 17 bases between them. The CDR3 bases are TGCGCCAGCAGCTTGGGTCGCAGAGCCCTGGGAACTGAAGCTTTCTTT. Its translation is CASSLGRRALGTEAFF.

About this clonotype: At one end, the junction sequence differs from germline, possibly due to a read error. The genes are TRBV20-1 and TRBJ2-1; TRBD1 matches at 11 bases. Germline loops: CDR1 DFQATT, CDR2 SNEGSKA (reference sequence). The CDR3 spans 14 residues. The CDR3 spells CSAKTGQGGNERFF. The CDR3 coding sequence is TGCAGTGCTAAGACGGGACAGGGGGGTAATGAGCGGTTCTTC.

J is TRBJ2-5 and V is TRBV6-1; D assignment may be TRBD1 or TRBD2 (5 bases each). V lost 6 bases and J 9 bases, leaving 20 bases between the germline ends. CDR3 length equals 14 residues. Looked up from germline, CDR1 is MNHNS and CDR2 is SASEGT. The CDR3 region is CASSTGTYGAAQYF. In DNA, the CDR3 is TGTGCCAGCAGCACCGGGACGTACGGAGCGGCCCAGTACTTC.

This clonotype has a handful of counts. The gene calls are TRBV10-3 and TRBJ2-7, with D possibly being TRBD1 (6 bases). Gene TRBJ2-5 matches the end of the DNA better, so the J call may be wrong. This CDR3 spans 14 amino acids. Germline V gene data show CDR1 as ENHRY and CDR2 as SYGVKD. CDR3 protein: CAISSQGREETQYF. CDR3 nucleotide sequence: TGTGCCATCAGTTCACAGGGCAGGGAAGAGACCCAGTACTTC.

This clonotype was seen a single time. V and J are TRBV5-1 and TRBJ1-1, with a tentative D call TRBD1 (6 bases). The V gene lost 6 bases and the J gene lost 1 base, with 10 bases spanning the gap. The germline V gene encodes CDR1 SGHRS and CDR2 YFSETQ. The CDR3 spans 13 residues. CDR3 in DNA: TGCGCCAGCATTGCAGGGGAGAACACTGAAGCTTTCTTT. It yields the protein CASIAGENTEAFF.

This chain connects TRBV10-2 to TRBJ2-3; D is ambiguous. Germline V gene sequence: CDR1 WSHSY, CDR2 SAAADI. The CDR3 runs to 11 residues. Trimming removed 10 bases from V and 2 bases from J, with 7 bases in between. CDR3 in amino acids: CATRYTDTQYF. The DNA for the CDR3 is TGCGCCACCAGATACACAGATACGCAGTATTTT.

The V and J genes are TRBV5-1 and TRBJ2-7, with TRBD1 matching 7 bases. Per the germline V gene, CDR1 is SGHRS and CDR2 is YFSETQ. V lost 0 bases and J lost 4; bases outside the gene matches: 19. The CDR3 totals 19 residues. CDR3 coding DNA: TGCGCCAGCAGCTTGGATTGGACAGGTACGAGCGACACCAGATACGAGCAGTACTTC. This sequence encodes CASSLDWTGTSDTRYEQYF.

The CDR3 is CASSLSASRLYEQYF. The CDR3, as DNA: TGTGCCAGCAGCTTATCTGCGTCCCGGCTCTACGAGCAGTACTTC. This chain connects TRBV7-2 to TRBJ2-7, with D uncertain. CDR1 and CDR2 from the germline V gene are SGHTA and FQGNSA. V was cut by 2 bases and J by 3 bases, with 14 bases left in between. The CDR3 spans 15 residues.

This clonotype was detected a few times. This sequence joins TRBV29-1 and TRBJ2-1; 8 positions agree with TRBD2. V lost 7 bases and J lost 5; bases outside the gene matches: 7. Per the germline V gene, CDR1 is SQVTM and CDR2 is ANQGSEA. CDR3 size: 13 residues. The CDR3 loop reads CSAGRDPDNEQFF. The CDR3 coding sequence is TGCAGCGCCGGGAGGGACCCCGACAATGAGCAGTTCTTC.

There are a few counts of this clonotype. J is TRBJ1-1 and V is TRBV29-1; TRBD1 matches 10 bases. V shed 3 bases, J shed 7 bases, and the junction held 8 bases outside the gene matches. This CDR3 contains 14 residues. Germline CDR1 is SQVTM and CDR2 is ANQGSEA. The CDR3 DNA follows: TGCAGCGTTGAGATGACAGGGGGCGCGGGTGAAGCTTTCTTT. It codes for CSVEMTGGAGEAFF.

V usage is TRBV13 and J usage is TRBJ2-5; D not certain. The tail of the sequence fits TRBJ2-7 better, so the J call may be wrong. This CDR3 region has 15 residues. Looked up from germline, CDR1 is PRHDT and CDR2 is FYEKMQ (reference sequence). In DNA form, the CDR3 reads TGTGCCAGCAGCTTAGCCTGTCAGTGGGTTCGCGAGCAGTACTTC. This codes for CASSLACQWVREQYF.

For the CDR3, the DNA is TGTGCCAGCAGTGAAGGGGGGCAAAGGGATGGCTACACCTTC. As protein: CASSEGGQRDGYTF. V gene TRBV2 combines with J gene TRBJ1-2, with D possibly TRBD1 on 6 matching bases. The CDR3 is 14 amino acids. Trimming shortened V by 1 base and J by 6 bases, and 12 bases separated the two germline ends. Germline V lookup: CDR1 SNHLY, CDR2 FYNNEI. The whole variable domain, remainder taken from reference TRBV2 and TRBJ1-2, is EPEVTQTPSHQVTQMGQEVILRCVPISNHLYFYWYRQILGQKVEFLVSFYNNEISEKSEIFDDQFSVERPDGSNFTLKIRSTKLEDSAMYFCASSEGGQRDGYTFGSGTRLTVV.

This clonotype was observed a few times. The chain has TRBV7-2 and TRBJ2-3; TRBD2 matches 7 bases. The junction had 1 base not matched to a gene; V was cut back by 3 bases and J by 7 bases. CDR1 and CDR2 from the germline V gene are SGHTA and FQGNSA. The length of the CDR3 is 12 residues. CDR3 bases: TGTGCCAGCAGCTTCAGCGGGAATACGCAGTATTTT. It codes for CASSFSGNTQYF.

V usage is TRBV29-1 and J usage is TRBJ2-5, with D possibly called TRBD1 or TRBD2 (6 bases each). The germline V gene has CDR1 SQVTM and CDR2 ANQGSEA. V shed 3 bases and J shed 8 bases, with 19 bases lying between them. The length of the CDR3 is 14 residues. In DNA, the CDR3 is TGCAGCGTTGACCCTGGAAAGGGGGGCGGAACCCAGTACTTC. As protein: CSVDPGKGGGTQYF.

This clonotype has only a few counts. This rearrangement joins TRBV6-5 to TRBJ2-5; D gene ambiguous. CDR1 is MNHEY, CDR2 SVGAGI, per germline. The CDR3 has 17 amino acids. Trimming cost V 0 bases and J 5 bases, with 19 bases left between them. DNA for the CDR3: TGTGCCAGCAGTTACTCTCGGTCGCTAGACTGGGCGGAGACCCAGTACTTC. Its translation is CASSYSRSLDWAETQYF.

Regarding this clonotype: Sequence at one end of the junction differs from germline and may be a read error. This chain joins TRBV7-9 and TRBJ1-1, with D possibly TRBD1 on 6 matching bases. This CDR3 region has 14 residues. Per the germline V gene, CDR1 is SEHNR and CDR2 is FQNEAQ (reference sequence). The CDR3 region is CASTSRQANTKAFF. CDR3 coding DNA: TGTGCCAGCACCAGCAGACAGGCGAACACTAAAGCTTTCTTT.

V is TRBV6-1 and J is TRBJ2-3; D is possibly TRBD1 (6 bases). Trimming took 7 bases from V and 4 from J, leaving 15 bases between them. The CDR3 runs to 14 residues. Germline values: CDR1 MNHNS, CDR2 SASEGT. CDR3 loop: CASTRDIAPDTQYF. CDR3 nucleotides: TGTGCCAGCACTAGGGACATTGCCCCAGATACGCAGTATTTT.

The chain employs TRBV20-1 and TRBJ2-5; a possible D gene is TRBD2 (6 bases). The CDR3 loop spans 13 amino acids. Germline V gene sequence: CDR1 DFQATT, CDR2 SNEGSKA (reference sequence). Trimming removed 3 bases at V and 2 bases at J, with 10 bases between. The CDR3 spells CSARMAGQETQYF. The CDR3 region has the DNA TGCAGTGCTAGGATGGCGGGGCAAGAGACCCAGTACTTC.

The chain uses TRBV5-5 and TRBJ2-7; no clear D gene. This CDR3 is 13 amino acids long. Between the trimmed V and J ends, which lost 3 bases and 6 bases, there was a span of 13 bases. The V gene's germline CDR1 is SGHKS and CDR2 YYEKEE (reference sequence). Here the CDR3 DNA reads TGTGCCAGCAGCTCCCGCCCGTTGGGCGAGCAGTACTTC. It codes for CASSSRPLGEQYF. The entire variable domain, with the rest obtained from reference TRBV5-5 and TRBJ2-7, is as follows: DAGVTQSPTHLIKTRGQQVTLRCSPISGHKSVSWYQQVLGQGPQFIFQYYEKEERGRGNFPDRFSARQFPNYSSELNVNALLLGDSALYLCASSSRPLGEQYFGPGTRLTVT.